This T cell receptor (beta chain) was obtained from a study of blood T cell repertoires in COVID-19. About the study: PBMCs, B-cell-depleted T cells, or T cells provided the cDNA or gDNA that made up the material.

Germline lookup yields CDR1 MNHEY and CDR2 SVGAGI. V gave up 0 bases and J gave up 3 bases, with 8 bases separating them. This CDR3 is built from 15 residues. In the original processing: The authors estimated nucleated cell counts from reference gene primer amplification. Generated by immunoSEQ multiplex PCR, the TCRdb table keeps only in-frame clones and is missing some. That table gives V, J and clone size, and the DNA gave D and trimming. Of roughly 220,000 clones in the sample, roughly 80% were seen once. What was sequenced was peripheral blood. This chain uses TRBV6-5 with TRBJ2-2; weak D call: TRBD1 (6 bases). This clonotype was obtained from a man aged 25 to 40 with active or convalescent COVID-19. Here the CDR3 reads CASSYSGGDTGELFF. The CDR3 region has the DNA TGTGCCAGCAGTTACTCAGGGGGAGACACCGGGGAGCTGTTTTTT.